This T cell receptor (beta chain) was identified in a study of blood T cell repertoires in COVID-19. Background on the study: The samples span acute and convalescent COVID-19 from the United States, Italy and Spain. In each case, the material was cDNA or gDNA derived from T cells, B-cell-depleted T cells, or PBMCs.

The CDR3 spans 14 residues. Germline values: CDR1 MNHEY, CDR2 SVGAGI. V dropped 8 bases and J dropped 1; count of bases not matched to a gene: 3. Authors' analysis steps: Estimation of nucleated cell counts was performed using reference gene primer amplification. The table came from immunoSEQ multiplex PCR; TCRdb's copy has only in-frame clones and leaves some out. D and trimming were read from the DNA, whereas the V and J calls and clone size are those reported in that table. In the table there are roughly 360,000 clones, 81% of which are singletons. This rearrangement joins TRBV6-5 to TRBJ2-2; TRBD1 matches 8 bases. The sequenced sample was peripheral blood. This sequence originates from a human donor with acute or convalescent COVID-19. The donor label of this sample is uncertain. The CDR3 nucleotides read TGTGCCAGCGGGGGACAGGTGAACACCGGGGAGCTGTTTTTT. Encoded protein: CASGGQVNTGELFF.